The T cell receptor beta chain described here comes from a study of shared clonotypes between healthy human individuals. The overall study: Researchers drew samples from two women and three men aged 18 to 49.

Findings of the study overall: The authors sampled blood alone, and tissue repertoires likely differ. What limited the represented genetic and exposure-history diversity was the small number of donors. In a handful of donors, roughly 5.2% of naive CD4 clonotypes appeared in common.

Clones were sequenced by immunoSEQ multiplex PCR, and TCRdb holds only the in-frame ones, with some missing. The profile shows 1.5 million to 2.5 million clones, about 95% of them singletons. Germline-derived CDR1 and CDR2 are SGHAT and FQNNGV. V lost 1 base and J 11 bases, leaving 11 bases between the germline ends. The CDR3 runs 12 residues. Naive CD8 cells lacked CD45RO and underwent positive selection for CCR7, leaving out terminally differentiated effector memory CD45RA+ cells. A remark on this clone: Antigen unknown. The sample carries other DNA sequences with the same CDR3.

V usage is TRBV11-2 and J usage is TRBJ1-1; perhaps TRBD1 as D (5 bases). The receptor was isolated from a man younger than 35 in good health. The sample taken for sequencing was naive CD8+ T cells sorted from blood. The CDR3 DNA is TGTGCCAGCAGCTTAGGGGGCGGTGAGGCTTTCTTT. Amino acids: CASSLGGGEAFF.